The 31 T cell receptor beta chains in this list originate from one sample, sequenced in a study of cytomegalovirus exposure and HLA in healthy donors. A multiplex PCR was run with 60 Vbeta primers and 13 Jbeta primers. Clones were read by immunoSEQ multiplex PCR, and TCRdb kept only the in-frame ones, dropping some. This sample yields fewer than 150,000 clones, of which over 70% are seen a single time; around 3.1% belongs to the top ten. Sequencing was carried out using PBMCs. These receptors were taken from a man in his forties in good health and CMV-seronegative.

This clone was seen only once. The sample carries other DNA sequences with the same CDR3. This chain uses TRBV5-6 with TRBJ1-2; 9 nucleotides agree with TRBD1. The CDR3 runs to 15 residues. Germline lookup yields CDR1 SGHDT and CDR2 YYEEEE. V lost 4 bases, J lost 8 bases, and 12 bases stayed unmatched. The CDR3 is CASSPNRGLVYGYTF. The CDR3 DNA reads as TGTGCCAGCAGCCCAAACAGGGGGCTAGTCTACGGCTACACCTTC.

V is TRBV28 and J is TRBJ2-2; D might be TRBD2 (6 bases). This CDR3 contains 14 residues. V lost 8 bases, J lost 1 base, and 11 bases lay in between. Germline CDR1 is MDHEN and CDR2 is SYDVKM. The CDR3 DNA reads TGTGCCAGCTACGGAGGGGTGAACACCGGGGAGCTGTTTTTT. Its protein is CASYGGVNTGELFF.

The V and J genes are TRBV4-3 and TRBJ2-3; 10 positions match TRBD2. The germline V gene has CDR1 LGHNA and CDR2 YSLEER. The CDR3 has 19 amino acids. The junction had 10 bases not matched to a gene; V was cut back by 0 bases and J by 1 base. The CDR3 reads CASSQDFSGRGSGTDTQYF. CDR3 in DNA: TGCGCCAGCAGCCAAGATTTCAGCGGGAGGGGGTCTGGCACAGATACGCAGTATTTT.

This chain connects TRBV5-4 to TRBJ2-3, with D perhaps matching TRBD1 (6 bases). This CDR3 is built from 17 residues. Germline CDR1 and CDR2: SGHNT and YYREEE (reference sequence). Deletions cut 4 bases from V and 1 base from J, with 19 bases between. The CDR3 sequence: CASSPNLQGSGTDTQYF. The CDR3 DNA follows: TGTGCCAGCAGCCCCAACCTACAGGGATCGGGCACAGATACGCAGTATTTT.

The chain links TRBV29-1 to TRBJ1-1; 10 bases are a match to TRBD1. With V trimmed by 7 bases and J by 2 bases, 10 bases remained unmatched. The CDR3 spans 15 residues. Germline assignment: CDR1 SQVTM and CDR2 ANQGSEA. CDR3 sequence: CSAQTGGNSNTEAFF. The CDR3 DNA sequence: TGCAGCGCACAGACAGGGGGCAACTCTAACACTGAAGCTTTCTTT.

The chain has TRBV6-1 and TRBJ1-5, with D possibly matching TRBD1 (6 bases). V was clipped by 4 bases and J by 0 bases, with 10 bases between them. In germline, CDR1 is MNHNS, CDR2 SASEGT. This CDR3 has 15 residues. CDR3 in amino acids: CASSVSRGSNQPQHF. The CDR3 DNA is TGTGCCAGCAGTGTAAGCAGGGGTAGCAATCAGCCCCAGCATTTT.

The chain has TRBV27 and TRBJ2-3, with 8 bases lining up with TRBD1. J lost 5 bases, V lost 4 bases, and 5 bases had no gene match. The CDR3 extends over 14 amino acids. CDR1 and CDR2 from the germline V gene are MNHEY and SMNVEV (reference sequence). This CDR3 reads CASSSRGLVDTQYF. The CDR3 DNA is TGTGCCAGCAGTTCCAGGGGGCTTGTAGATACGCAGTATTTT.

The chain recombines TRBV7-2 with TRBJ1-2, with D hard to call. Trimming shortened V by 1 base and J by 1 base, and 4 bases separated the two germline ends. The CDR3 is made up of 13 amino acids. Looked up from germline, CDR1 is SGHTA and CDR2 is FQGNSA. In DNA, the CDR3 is TGTGCCAGCAGCTTAGACGGTAACTATGGCTACACCTTC. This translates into CASSLDGNYGYTF. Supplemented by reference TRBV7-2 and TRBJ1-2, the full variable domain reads GAGVSQSPSNKVTEKGKDVELRCDPISGHTALYWYRQSLGQGLEFLIYFQGNSAPDKSGLPSDRFSAERTGGSVSTLTIQRTQQEDSAVYLCASSLDGNYGYTFGSGTRLTVV.

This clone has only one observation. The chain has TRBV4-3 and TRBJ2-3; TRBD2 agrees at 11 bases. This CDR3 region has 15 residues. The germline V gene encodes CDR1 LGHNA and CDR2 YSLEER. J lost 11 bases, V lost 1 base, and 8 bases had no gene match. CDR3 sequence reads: CASSQGGLAVGVQYF. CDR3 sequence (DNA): TGCGCCAGCAGCCAAGGGGGACTAGCGGTTGGCGTGCAGTATTTT.

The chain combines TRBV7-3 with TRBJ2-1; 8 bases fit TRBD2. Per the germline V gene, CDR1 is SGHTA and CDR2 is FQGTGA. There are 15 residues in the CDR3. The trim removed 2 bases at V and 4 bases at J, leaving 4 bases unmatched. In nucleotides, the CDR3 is TGTGCCAGCAGCTTAGGGAGCGGGGGATACAATGAGCAGTTCTTC. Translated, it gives CASSLGSGGYNEQFF.

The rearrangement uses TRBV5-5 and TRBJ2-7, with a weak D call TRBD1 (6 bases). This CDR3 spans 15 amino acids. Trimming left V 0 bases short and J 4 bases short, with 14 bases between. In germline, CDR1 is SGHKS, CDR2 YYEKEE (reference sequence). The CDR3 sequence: CASSLVDLTGYEQYF. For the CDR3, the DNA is TGTGCCAGCAGCTTGGTGGACTTGACAGGTTACGAGCAGTACTTC.

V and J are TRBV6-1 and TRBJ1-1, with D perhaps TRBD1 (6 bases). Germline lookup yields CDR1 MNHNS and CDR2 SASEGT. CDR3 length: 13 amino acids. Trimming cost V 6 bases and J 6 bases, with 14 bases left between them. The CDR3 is CASRGIGTPEAFF. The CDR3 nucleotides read TGTGCCAGCAGAGGAATCGGGACACCTGAAGCTTTCTTT.

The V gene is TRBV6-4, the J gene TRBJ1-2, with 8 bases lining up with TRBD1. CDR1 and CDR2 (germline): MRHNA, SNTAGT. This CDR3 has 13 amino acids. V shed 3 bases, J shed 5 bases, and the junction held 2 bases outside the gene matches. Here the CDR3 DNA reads TGTGCCAGCAGTGAGGGACAGGATTATGGCTACACCTTC. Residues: CASSEGQDYGYTF.

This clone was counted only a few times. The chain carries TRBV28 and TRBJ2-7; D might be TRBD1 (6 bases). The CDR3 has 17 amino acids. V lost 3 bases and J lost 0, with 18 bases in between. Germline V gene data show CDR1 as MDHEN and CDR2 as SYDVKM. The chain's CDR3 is CASSFNLGDTSSYEQYF. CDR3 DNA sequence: TGTGCCAGCAGTTTTAACTTAGGGGACACGAGCTCCTACGAGCAGTACTTC.

This CDR3 reads CASSQGRGNTEAFF. The DNA for the CDR3 is TGCGCCAGCAGCCAAGGGCGGGGGAACACTGAAGCTTTCTTT. V and J are TRBV4-1 and TRBJ1-1; D not resolved. The germline V gene encodes CDR1 MGHRA and CDR2 YSYEKL. The germline V and J ends were trimmed by 1 base and 1 base, with 7 bases remaining between them. The CDR3 covers 14 residues.

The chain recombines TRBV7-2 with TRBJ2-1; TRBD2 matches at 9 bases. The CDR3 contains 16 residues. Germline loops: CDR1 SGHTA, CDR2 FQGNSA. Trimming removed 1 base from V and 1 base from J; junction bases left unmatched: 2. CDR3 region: CASSLESGRSYNEQFF. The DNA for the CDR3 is TGTGCCAGCAGCTTAGAGAGCGGGAGGTCCTACAATGAGCAGTTCTTC.

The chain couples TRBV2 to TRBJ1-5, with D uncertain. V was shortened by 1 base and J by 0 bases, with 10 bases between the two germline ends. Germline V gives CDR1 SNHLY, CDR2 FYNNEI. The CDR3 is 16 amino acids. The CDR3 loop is CASSEERVLSNQPQHF. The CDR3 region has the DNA TGTGCCAGCAGTGAAGAGAGAGTCCTTAGCAATCAGCCCCAGCATTTT.

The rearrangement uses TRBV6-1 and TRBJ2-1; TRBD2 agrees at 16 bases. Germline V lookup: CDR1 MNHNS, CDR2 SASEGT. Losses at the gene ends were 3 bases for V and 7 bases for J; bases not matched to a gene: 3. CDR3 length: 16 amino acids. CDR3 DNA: TGTGCCAGCAGTGACGGGACTAGCGGGAGGGGGAATGAGCAGTTCTTC. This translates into CASSDGTSGRGNEQFF.

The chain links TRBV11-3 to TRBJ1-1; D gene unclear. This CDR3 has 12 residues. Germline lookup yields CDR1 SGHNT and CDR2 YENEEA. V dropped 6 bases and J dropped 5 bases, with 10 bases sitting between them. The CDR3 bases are TGTGCCAGCAGTCTCGGGTGGACTGAAGCTTTCTTT. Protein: CASSLGWTEAFF.

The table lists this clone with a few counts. DNA of the CDR3: TGCGCCAGCAGCTTGGGACAGTTCTCTGGAAACACCATATATTTT. Translated, it gives CASSLGQFSGNTIYF. The chain is built from TRBV5-1 and TRBJ1-3; tentative D call: TRBD1 (5 bases). Trimming took 0 bases from V and 0 from J, leaving 7 bases between them. Germline assignment: CDR1 SGHRS and CDR2 YFSETQ. This CDR3 has 15 residues.

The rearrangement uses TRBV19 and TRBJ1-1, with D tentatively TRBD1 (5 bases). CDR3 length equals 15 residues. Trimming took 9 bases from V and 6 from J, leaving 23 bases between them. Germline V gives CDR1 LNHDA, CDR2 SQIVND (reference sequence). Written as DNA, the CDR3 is TGTGCCAGCGCAACTTCCAGGACGGGGGAAGCTGAAGCTTTCTTT. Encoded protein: CASATSRTGEAEAFF.

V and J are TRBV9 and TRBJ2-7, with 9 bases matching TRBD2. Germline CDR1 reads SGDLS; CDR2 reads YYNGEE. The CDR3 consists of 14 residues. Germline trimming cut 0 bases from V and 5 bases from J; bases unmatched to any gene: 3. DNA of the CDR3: TGTGCCAGCAGCGTAGGGAGACTAGCGGACGAGCAGTACTTC. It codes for CASSVGRLADEQYF.

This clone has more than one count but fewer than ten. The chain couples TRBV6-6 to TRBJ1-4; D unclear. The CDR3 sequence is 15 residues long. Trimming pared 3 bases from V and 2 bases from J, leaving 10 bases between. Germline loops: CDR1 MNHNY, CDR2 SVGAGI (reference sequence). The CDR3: CASSYMRATNEKLFF. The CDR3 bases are TGTGCCAGCAGTTATATGAGGGCGACTAATGAAAAACTGTTTTTT.

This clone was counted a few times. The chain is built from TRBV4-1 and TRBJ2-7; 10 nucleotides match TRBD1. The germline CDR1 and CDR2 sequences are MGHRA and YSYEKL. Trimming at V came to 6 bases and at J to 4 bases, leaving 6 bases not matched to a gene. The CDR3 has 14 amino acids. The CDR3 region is CASSIGQGGYEQYF. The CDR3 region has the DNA TGCGCCAGCAGTATTGGACAGGGGGGATACGAGCAGTACTTC.

The CDR3 is CAWSPGGLSEKLFF. CDR3 nucleotide sequence: TGTGCCTGGAGCCCAGGGGGACTGAGCGAAAAACTGTTTTTT. This chain joins TRBV30 and TRBJ1-4, with 7 bases fitting TRBD1. CDR1 is GTSNPN and CDR2 is SVGIG in the germline V gene (reference sequence). J was trimmed by 8 bases and V by 3 bases; bases with no gene match: 9. This CDR3 has 14 residues.

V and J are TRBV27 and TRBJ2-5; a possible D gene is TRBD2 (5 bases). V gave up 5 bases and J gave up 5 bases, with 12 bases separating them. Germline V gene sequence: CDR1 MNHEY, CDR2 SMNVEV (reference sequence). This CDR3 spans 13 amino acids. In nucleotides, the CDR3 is TGTGCCAGCAGTCAGAGGGCCGATGAGACCCAGTACTTC. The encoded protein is CASSQRADETQYF.

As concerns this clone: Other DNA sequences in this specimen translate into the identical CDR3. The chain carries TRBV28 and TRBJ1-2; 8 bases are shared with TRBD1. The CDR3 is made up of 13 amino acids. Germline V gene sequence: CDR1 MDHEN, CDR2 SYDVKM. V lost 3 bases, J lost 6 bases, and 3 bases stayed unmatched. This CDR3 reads CASSFGTGDGYTF. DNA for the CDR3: TGTGCCAGCAGTTTCGGGACAGGCGATGGCTACACCTTC.

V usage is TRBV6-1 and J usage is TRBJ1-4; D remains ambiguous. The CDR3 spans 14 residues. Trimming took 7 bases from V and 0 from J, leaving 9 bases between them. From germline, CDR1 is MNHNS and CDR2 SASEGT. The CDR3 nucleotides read TGTGCCAGCATCCGGTCTGCAACTAATGAAAAACTGTTTTTT. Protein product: CASIRSATNEKLFF.

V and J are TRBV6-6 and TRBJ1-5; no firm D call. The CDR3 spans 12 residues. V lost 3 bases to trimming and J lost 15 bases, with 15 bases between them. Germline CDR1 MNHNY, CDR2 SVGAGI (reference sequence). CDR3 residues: CASSYESREPHF. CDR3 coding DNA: TGTGCCAGCAGTTATGAGAGTCGAGAGCCGCATTTT.

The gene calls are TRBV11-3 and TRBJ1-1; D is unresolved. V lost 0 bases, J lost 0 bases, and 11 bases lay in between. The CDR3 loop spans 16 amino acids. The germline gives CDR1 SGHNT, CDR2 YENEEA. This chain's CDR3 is CASSLELSYMNTEAFF. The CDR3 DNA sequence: TGTGCCAGCAGCTTAGAGTTGTCATACATGAACACTGAAGCTTTCTTT.

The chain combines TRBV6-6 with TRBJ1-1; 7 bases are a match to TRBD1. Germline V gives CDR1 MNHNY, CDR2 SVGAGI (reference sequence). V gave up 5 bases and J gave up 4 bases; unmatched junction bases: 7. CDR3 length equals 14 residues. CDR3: CASSPGTVLTEAFF. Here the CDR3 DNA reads TGTGCCAGCAGTCCAGGGACAGTCCTCACTGAAGCTTTCTTT.